This entry lists 28 T cell receptor beta chains sequenced from one sample in a study of blood T cells in healthy people across ages (dated by TCRdb to between 2014 and 2017). Library generation was performed with 5' RACE. Sequencer: Illumina HiSeq 2500. A second PCR of roughly 7 to 12 cycles was run with a J-beta primer mix and a sample-barcoded 5' primer. The public reads were reprocessed in TCRdb via fastp at Q25 and MiXCR, keeping in-frame beta chains. Entries that share a CDR3 protein sequence are merged under the most common genes and DNA. The sample table shows about 670,000 distinct CDR3 sequences, and more than 45% are seen once. The ten largest clones capture roughly 13% of the sample. Sample: blood. The receptors here all came from an elderly woman in good health.

This clonotype was seen a handful of times. The CDR3 protein is CSATPASRGQKLFF. CDR3 nucleotides: TGCAGTGCCACCCCCGCCTCCAGGGGTCAAAAACTGTTTTTT. The rearrangement links TRBV20-1 to TRBJ1-4, with D perhaps TRBD1 (6 bases). V dropped 6 bases and J dropped 9 bases, with 20 bases sitting between them. From germline, CDR1 is DFQATT and CDR2 SNEGSKA (reference sequence). The CDR3 sequence is 14 residues long.

This clonotype appeared a few times. This chain joins TRBV27 and TRBJ2-2; maybe TRBD2 (5 bases). Between the trimmed V and J ends, which lost 5 bases and 7 bases, there was a span of 11 bases. Germline V gene lookup returns CDR1 MNHEY and CDR2 SMNVEV (reference sequence). CDR3 size: 13 residues. The DNA of the CDR3 is TGTGCCAGCAGTGTGAGGGCCGGCGGGGAGCTGTTTTTT. Amino acid sequence: CASSVRAGGELFF.

This clonotype was observed at least ten times. J is TRBJ1-2 and V is TRBV25-1; perhaps TRBD1 as D (6 bases). In germline, CDR1 is MGHDK, CDR2 SYGVNS. The CDR3 has 14 residues. V lost 2 bases, J lost 4 bases, and 11 bases lay in between. CDR3 region: CASSEQGSFYGYTF. The DNA of the CDR3 is TGTGCCAGCAGTGAACAGGGGTCCTTCTATGGCTACACCTTC.

The table lists this clonotype with many counts. This sequence joins TRBV29-1 and TRBJ2-1, with 7 bases lining up with TRBD1. The CDR3 has 13 amino acids. Germline V gene lookup returns CDR1 SQVTM and CDR2 ANQGSEA. The junction had 3 bases not matched to a gene; V was cut back by 4 bases and J by 3 bases. CDR3 region: CSVGQGVYNEQFF. CDR3 DNA: TGCAGCGTTGGACAGGGTGTCTACAATGAGCAGTTCTTC.

At least ten counts were recorded for this clonotype. The chain uses TRBV27 and TRBJ2-7; 7 bases are shared with TRBD2. V was pared by 3 bases and J by 3 bases, with 2 bases of the junction left unmatched. Germline V lookup: CDR1 MNHEY, CDR2 SMNVEV (reference sequence). The CDR3 consists of 13 residues. The CDR3 nucleotides read TGTGCCAGCAGTTTCGCTAGCGGCTACGAGCAGTACTTC. Translating it yields CASSFASGYEQYF.

The rearrangement joins TRBV5-1 to TRBJ2-5, with D uncertain. V was cut by 4 bases and J by 1 base, with 17 bases left in between. Germline V gives CDR1 SGHRS, CDR2 YFSETQ. This CDR3 has 16 amino acids. CDR3 in amino acids: CASSTDPSGAQETQYF. CDR3 in DNA: TGCGCCAGCAGCACAGACCCGTCAGGCGCCCAAGAGACCCAGTACTTC.

In its sample, this clonotype was seen many times. This may come from a read error, since a much larger clone is one base off. This chain links TRBV6-5 with TRBJ2-5; no clear D. Germline CDR1 and CDR2: MNHEY and SVGAGI. V was cut by 7 bases and J by 4 bases, with 16 bases left in between. CDR3 length: 14 amino acids. CDR3 amino acids: CASKVAQVAETQYF. The CDR3, as DNA: TGTGCCAGCAAGGTAGCCCAGGTAGCAGAGACCCAGTACTTC.

This clonotype has a single count. This rearrangement joins TRBV6-5 to TRBJ2-5; 8 positions match TRBD1. With 7 bases clipped from V and 4 bases from J, the junction kept 5 bases outside the gene matches. The CDR3 has 13 amino acids. Germline assignment: CDR1 MNHEY and CDR2 SVGAGI. For the CDR3, the DNA is TGTGCCAGCACAACAGGGGGATTAGAGACCCAGTACTTC. Amino acid sequence: CASTTGGLETQYF.

This clonotype was seen only once. This chain connects TRBV7-9 to TRBJ2-4, with TRBD1 matching 9 bases. The end of the DNA fits TRBJ2-7 better, so the J call may be wrong. This CDR3 has 15 amino acids. Germline V gives CDR1 SEHNR, CDR2 FQNEAQ (reference sequence). CDR3 nucleotide sequence: TGTGCCAGCAGCTTAGGGGGGACAGGGATCGACGAGCAGTACTTC. It translates to CASSLGGTGIDEQYF.

This clonotype was detected a few times. The chain carries TRBV5-1 and TRBJ2-1; 8 bases align to TRBD2. The J call is doubtful: the DNA matches TRBJ2-7 better. Germline V lookup: CDR1 SGHRS, CDR2 YFSETQ. This CDR3 spans 18 amino acids. This chain's CDR3 is CASSLPRGGGTPNNEQYF. CDR3 bases: TGCGCCAGCAGCTTGCCCAGGGGCGGGGGGACGCCAAACAATGAGCAGTACTTC.

This clonotype turned up a few times. The rearrangement links TRBV20-1 to TRBJ2-7; 7 bases fit TRBD1. Germline lookup yields CDR1 DFQATT and CDR2 SNEGSKA (reference sequence). The CDR3 is 13 residues long. J lost 1 base, V lost 7 bases, and 7 bases had no gene match. CDR3: CSVPRTGSYEQYF. As DNA, the CDR3 is TGCAGTGTTCCCCGGACAGGTTCCTACGAGCAGTACTTC.

The rearrangement links TRBV2 to TRBJ1-6; no clear D gene. Germline assignment: CDR1 SNHLY and CDR2 FYNNEI. The CDR3 extends over 15 amino acids. Trimming took off 3 bases at V and 7 bases at J, with 13 bases between the two ends. The CDR3 nucleotides read TGTGCCAGCAGTGATAGAGTACTAGCCAATTCACCCCTCCACTTT. This sequence encodes CASSDRVLANSPLHF.

The chain has TRBV20-1 and TRBJ2-4; a possible D gene is TRBD1 (6 bases). Trimming pared 4 bases from V and 7 bases from J, leaving 14 bases between. The CDR3 spans 13 residues. The V gene's germline CDR1 is DFQATT and CDR2 SNEGSKA (reference sequence). This CDR3 reads CSATTGGWNIQYF. The CDR3 DNA reads as TGCAGTGCTACGACAGGTGGTTGGAACATTCAGTACTTC.

This clonotype was observed a few times. The rearrangement uses TRBV5-1 and TRBJ1-2; perhaps TRBD1 as D (5 bases). Germline loops: CDR1 SGHRS, CDR2 YFSETQ. The CDR3 is 14 amino acids. Trimming removed 0 bases from V and 4 bases from J, with 10 bases in between. The CDR3 here is CASSLEQGTYGYTF. The CDR3 nucleotides are TGCGCCAGCAGCTTGGAGCAGGGAACCTATGGCTACACCTTC. The full variable domain, in which reference TRBV5-1 and TRBJ1-2 provide the parts outside the CDR3, is KAGVTQTPRYLIKTRGQQVTLSCSPISGHRSVSWYQQTPGQGLQFLFEYFSETQRNKGNFPGRFSGRQFSNSRSEMNVSTLELGDSALYLCASSLEQGTYGYTFGSGTRLTVV.

V gene TRBV20-1 combines with J gene TRBJ2-7; D perhaps matches TRBD1 (5 bases). This CDR3 spans 14 amino acids. V was cut by 3 bases and J by 2 bases, with 14 bases left in between. CDR1 is DFQATT, CDR2 SNEGSKA, per germline (reference sequence). The CDR3 bases are TGCAGTGCTAGTACAGGCGATATCGCCTACGAGCAGTACTTC. This sequence encodes CSASTGDIAYEQYF.

This clonotype was seen a handful of times. This sequence joins TRBV7-2 and TRBJ1-5; no reliable D call. Trimming left V 5 bases short and J 5 bases short, with 13 bases between. The germline V gene encodes CDR1 SGHTA and CDR2 FQGNSA. This CDR3 is 14 amino acids long. The CDR3 loop reads CASSLKAGDQPQHF. The CDR3 region has the DNA TGTGCCAGCAGCCTCAAGGCCGGGGATCAGCCCCAGCATTTT.

This chain connects TRBV5-1 to TRBJ2-2; perhaps TRBD2 as D (6 bases). Trimming removed 4 bases from V and 1 base from J, with 20 bases in between. The CDR3 runs to 18 residues. CDR1 is SGHRS, CDR2 YFSETQ, per germline. CDR3: CASSPEVGGVLNTGELFF. CDR3 DNA: TGCGCCAGCAGCCCGGAGGTTGGCGGGGTACTGAACACCGGGGAGCTGTTTTTT. Complete variable domain (other parts from reference TRBV5-1 and TRBJ2-2): KAGVTQTPRYLIKTRGQQVTLSCSPISGHRSVSWYQQTPGQGLQFLFEYFSETQRNKGNFPGRFSGRQFSNSRSEMNVSTLELGDSALYLCASSPEVGGVLNTGELFFGEGSRLTVL.

The gene calls are TRBV7-9 and TRBJ1-1; no clear D. The CDR3 covers 13 residues. V lost 2 bases to trimming and J lost 11 bases, with 15 bases between them. Germline V gives CDR1 SEHNR, CDR2 FQNEAQ (reference sequence). The CDR3: CASSLSSGWLAFF. The CDR3 coding sequence is TGTGCCAGCAGCTTAAGTTCCGGGTGGTTGGCTTTCTTT.

V gene TRBV20-1 combines with J gene TRBJ2-1; TRBD2 aligns across 8 bases. The CDR3 spans 14 residues. The V gene end was trimmed by 5 bases and the J gene end by 4 bases; junction bases not matched to a gene: 7. The germline CDR1 and CDR2 sequences are DFQATT and SNEGSKA (reference sequence). CDR3 sequence (DNA): TGCAGTGCTTTGAGCGGGGGCATGTACAATGAGCAGTTCTTC. This gives the protein CSALSGGMYNEQFF.

This clonotype was observed a handful of times. The CDR3 spells CASSLGSGGVKTEAFF. Written as DNA, the CDR3 is TGTGCCAGCAGCTTAGGCTCGGGGGGGGTTAAAACTGAAGCTTTCTTT. The chain is built from TRBV7-9 and TRBJ1-1; the D gene is possibly TRBD1 (5 bases). The germline V gene encodes CDR1 SEHNR and CDR2 FQNEAQ (reference sequence). V was clipped by 1 base and J by 5 bases, with 17 bases between them. The CDR3 loop spans 16 amino acids.

This sequence joins TRBV5-1 and TRBJ1-2; no firm D call. Germline CDR1 is SGHRS and CDR2 is YFSETQ. Trimming cost V 4 bases and J 8 bases, with 15 bases left between them. This CDR3 is 13 amino acids long. The CDR3, as DNA: TGCGCCAGCAGCCCAGGCCCGCTTGGGGGCTACACCTTC. Its translation is CASSPGPLGGYTF.

V is TRBV5-1 and J is TRBJ1-6, with D unresolved. Trimming shortened V by 4 bases and J by 8 bases, and 16 bases separated the two germline ends. Per the germline V gene, CDR1 is SGHRS and CDR2 is YFSETQ. CDR3 length: 15 amino acids. The CDR3 sequence: CASSLRSRWDSPLHF. Written as DNA, the CDR3 is TGCGCCAGCAGCCTGCGGTCCCGGTGGGATTCACCCCTCCACTTT.

This clonotype was seen a handful of times. The rearrangement joins TRBV6-2 or TRBV6-3 to TRBJ2-5; D is unclear. The DNA end lines up better with TRBJ2-7; the J call may be wrong. The CDR3 length is 13 residues. Germline-derived CDR1 and CDR2 are MNHEY and SVGEGT. CDR3 protein: CASSFQANYEQYF. CDR3 DNA: TGTGCCAGCAGTTTTCAGGCTAACTACGAGCAGTACTTC.

The CDR3 DNA reads TGCAGTGCCAGCCGATGGGCAGCGGATCAGCCCCAGCATTTT. Its translation is CSASRWAADQPQHF. V usage is TRBV20-1 and J usage is TRBJ1-5; no firm D call. There are 14 residues in the CDR3. Germline V gene sequence: CDR1 DFQATT, CDR2 SNEGSKA (reference sequence). The V and J ends lost 6 bases and 5 bases respectively, with 17 bases between them.

The J gene is TRBJ1-1, the V gene TRBV2; D is ambiguous. The CDR3 loop spans 14 amino acids. Trimming shortened V by 1 base and J by 6 bases, and 12 bases separated the two germline ends. Germline V lookup: CDR1 SNHLY, CDR2 FYNNEI. CDR3 sequence (DNA): TGTGCCAGCAGTGAAGGTCTCATGTATTCTGAAGCTTTCTTT. As protein: CASSEGLMYSEAFF.

This chain connects TRBV15 to TRBJ1-4; weak D call: TRBD1 (6 bases). The CDR3 length is 15 residues. Trimming shortened V by 2 bases and J by 8 bases, and 15 bases separated the two germline ends. CDR1 and CDR2 from the germline V gene are LNHNV and YYDKDF (reference sequence). The CDR3 DNA reads TGTGCCACCAGCAGAAACAGGGTCCAGACGGAAAAACTGTTTTTT. It encodes CATSRNRVQTEKLFF. Looking up the rest from reference TRBV15 and TRBJ1-4 gives the full variable domain: DAMVIQNPRYQVTQFGKPVTLSCSQTLNHNVMYWYQQKSSQAPKLLFHYYDKDFNNEADTPDNFQSRRPNTSFCFLDIRSPGLGDTAMYLCATSRNRVQTEKLFFGSGTQLSVL.

This sequence joins TRBV11-1 and TRBJ2-5; 11 bases align to TRBD2. Germline V gene data show CDR1 as SGHAT and CDR2 as FQDESV (reference sequence). The CDR3 has 13 amino acids. The V gene end was trimmed by 6 bases and the J gene end by 5 bases; junction bases not matched to a gene: 2. The CDR3 DNA sequence: TGTGCCAGCAGTAGCGGGAGGGCCGAGACCCAGTACTTC. Its protein is CASSSGRAETQYF. The full variable domain, with the rest looked up from reference TRBV11-1 and TRBJ2-5, is EAEVAQSPRYKITEKSQAVAFWCDPISGHATLYWYRQILGQGPELLVQFQDESVVDDSQLPKDRFSAERLKGVDSTLKIQPAELGDSAMYLCASSSGRAETQYFGPGTRLLVL.

CDR3 coding DNA: TGCGCCAGCAGCCACCCGCAGGGGACTCAGCCCCAGCATTTT. Protein product: CASSHPQGTQPQHF. The gene calls are TRBV4-1 and TRBJ1-5; TRBD1 is a possible D gene (6 bases). The germline V gene encodes CDR1 MGHRA and CDR2 YSYEKL. V lost 3 bases to trimming and J lost 6 bases, with 12 bases between them. This CDR3 is 14 amino acids long.